Listed here are 27 T cell receptor beta chains from one sample, sequenced in a study of cytomegalovirus exposure and HLA in healthy donors. 60 Vbeta and 13 Jbeta primers were used in PCR. Data came from immunoSEQ multiplex PCR; TCRdb stores just in-frame clones and leaves some out. The sample lists roughly 100,000 clones; roughly four fifths were seen once. The sequenced material came from PBMCs. These receptors were collected from a man aged 35 to 55 in good health and CMV-seronegative.

This clone was found a few times. The chain joins TRBV7-9 to TRBJ1-6; D is perhaps TRBD1 (6 bases). This CDR3 spans 15 amino acids. Deletions cut 1 base from V and 10 bases from J, with 14 bases between. In germline, CDR1 is SEHNR, CDR2 FQNEAQ (reference sequence). The CDR3 here is CASSLGRTVRSPLHF. For the CDR3, the DNA is TGTGCCAGCAGCTTAGGGAGGACAGTTCGCTCACCCCTCCACTTT.

The rearrangement links TRBV7-9 to TRBJ2-3; D unclear. The V end was cut by 5 bases, the J end by 3 bases, with 6 bases between. Germline V gives CDR1 SEHNR, CDR2 FQNEAQ (reference sequence). The CDR3 runs 12 residues. CDR3 DNA sequence: TGTGCCAGCAGCCCAATTACAGATACGCAGTATTTT. Protein sequence: CASSPITDTQYF.

This chain joins TRBV11-2 and TRBJ2-1; possibly TRBD1 for D (5 bases). Germline assignment: CDR1 SGHAT and CDR2 FQNNGV. V gave up 1 base and J gave up 7 bases, with 8 bases separating them. The CDR3 runs to 13 residues. CDR3 in DNA: TGTGCCAGCAGCTTAGTTAGGGGAAATGAGCAGTTCTTC. It is translated as CASSLVRGNEQFF.

The V gene is TRBV4-2, the J gene TRBJ1-2; TRBD1 is a possible D gene (5 bases). The V gene's germline CDR1 is LGHNA and CDR2 YNFKEQ. This CDR3 has 17 residues. V lost 4 bases to trimming and J lost 7 bases, with 25 bases between them. The CDR3 region is CASSPIFRDSGGVGYTF. Here the CDR3 DNA reads TGTGCCAGCAGCCCGATCTTTAGGGACTCCGGCGGGGTTGGCTACACCTTC.

Written as DNA, the CDR3 is TGTGCCAGTAGTACCCAGTTGGACAGGCCCTACGAGCAGTACTTC. This sequence encodes CASSTQLDRPYEQYF. The chain joins TRBV19 to TRBJ2-7; 7 bases line up with TRBD1. CDR1 LNHDA and CDR2 SQIVND come from the germline V gene (reference sequence). V was pared by 4 bases and J by 2 bases, with 8 bases of the junction left unmatched. This CDR3 comprises 15 residues. Supplemented by reference TRBV19 and TRBJ2-7, the full variable domain reads DGGITQSPKYLFRKEGQNVTLSCEQNLNHDAMYWYRQDPGQGLRLIYYSQIVNDFQKGDIAEGYSVSREKKESFPLTVTSAQKNPTAFYLCASSTQLDRPYEQYFGPGTRLTVT.

CDR3 nucleotide sequence: TGTGCCAGCAGCTTGGTGGGGGGAGATACGCAGTATTTT. As protein: CASSLVGGDTQYF. This chain uses TRBV5-4 with TRBJ2-3; D may be TRBD2 (6 bases). The CDR3 consists of 13 residues. The germline V gene encodes CDR1 SGHNT and CDR2 YYREEE (reference sequence). Trimming took off 0 bases at V and 5 bases at J, with 7 bases between the two ends.

The rearrangement links TRBV11-1 to TRBJ1-5, with 10 positions matching TRBD1. The CDR3 contains 14 residues. Germline lookup yields CDR1 SGHAT and CDR2 FQDESV (reference sequence). The ends lost 6 bases at V and 8 bases at J; junction bases unmatched: 7. CDR3 in amino acids: CASSRTGGTKPQHF. As DNA, the CDR3 is TGTGCCAGCAGTCGGACAGGGGGGACGAAGCCCCAGCATTTT.

V and J are TRBV15 and TRBJ1-4, with a possible D match to TRBD1 (5 bases). In germline, CDR1 is LNHNV, CDR2 YYDKDF (reference sequence). Trimming stripped 3 bases from V and 5 bases from J, with 10 bases between. There are 14 residues in the CDR3. The CDR3 DNA reads as TGTGCCACCAGCAGCGGGGGGGGGAATGAAAAACTGTTTTTT. Residues: CATSSGGGNEKLFF. Full variable domain (missing parts from reference TRBV15 and TRBJ1-4): DAMVIQNPRYQVTQFGKPVTLSCSQTLNHNVMYWYQQKSSQAPKLLFHYYDKDFNNEADTPDNFQSRRPNTSFCFLDIRSPGLGDTAMYLCATSSGGGNEKLFFGSGTQLSVL.

This chain connects TRBV6-5 to TRBJ1-2; 8 bases match TRBD1. The junction had 5 bases not matched to a gene; V was cut back by 4 bases and J by 7 bases. The CDR3 length is 13 residues. Germline values: CDR1 MNHEY, CDR2 SVGAGI. CDR3 DNA sequence: TGTGCCAGCAGTTTGACAGGGGCTTCTGGCTACACCTTC. Encoded protein: CASSLTGASGYTF.

J is TRBJ1-2 and V is TRBV11-3; D not certain. Germline CDR1 reads SGHNT; CDR2 reads YENEEA. V shed 5 bases and J shed 8 bases, with 12 bases lying between them. This CDR3 has 12 residues. The CDR3 spells CASSDGSVGYTF. The DNA for the CDR3 is TGTGCCAGCAGCGACGGGAGCGTGGGCTACACCTTC.

The chain combines TRBV7-3 with TRBJ2-6; a weak D match, TRBD1 (6 bases). Trimming removed 3 bases at V and 1 base at J, with 10 bases between. Germline values: CDR1 SGHTA, CDR2 FQGTGA. CDR3 length: 16 residues. The CDR3 protein is CASSFLTGSGANVLTF. The CDR3 region has the DNA TGTGCCAGCAGCTTTTTGACAGGTTCTGGGGCCAACGTCCTGACTTTC. The full variable domain, completed using reference TRBV7-3 and TRBJ2-6, is GAGVSQTPSNKVTEKGKYVELRCDPISGHTALYWYRQSLGQGPEFLIYFQGTGAADDSGLPNDRFFAVRPEGSVSTLKIQRTERGDSAVYLCASSFLTGSGANVLTFGAGSRLTVL.

The chain is built from TRBV5-4 and TRBJ1-1; 8 bases fit TRBD1. This CDR3 comprises 14 residues. Trimming at V came to 5 bases and at J to 2 bases, leaving 5 bases not matched to a gene. The V gene's germline CDR1 is SGHNT and CDR2 YYREEE (reference sequence). The chain's CDR3 is CASRAGGGNTEAFF. The CDR3 DNA is TGTGCCAGCAGGGCAGGGGGCGGTAACACTGAAGCTTTCTTT.

A single count supports this clone. The chain recombines TRBV6-4 with TRBJ2-3, with 7 bases fitting TRBD2. The CDR3 extends over 14 amino acids. The germline gives CDR1 MRHNA, CDR2 SNTAGT. Germline trimming cut 6 bases from V and 0 bases from J; bases unmatched to any gene: 3. This CDR3 reads CASSPAGSTDTQYF. DNA of the CDR3: TGTGCCAGCAGCCCAGCGGGAAGCACAGATACGCAGTATTTT.

The chain uses TRBV7-2 and TRBJ2-5; 16 bases agree with TRBD2. After removal of 5 bases from V and 3 bases from J, the junction contained 6 bases not matched to a gene. Germline CDR1 reads SGHTA; CDR2 reads FQGNSA. This CDR3 is 17 amino acids long. In DNA form, the CDR3 reads TGTGCCAGCAGCCCTCCGGGACTAGCGGGGGGGAAAGAGACCCAGTACTTC. Translated, it gives CASSPPGLAGGKETQYF. Drawing the rest from reference TRBV7-2 and TRBJ2-5, the complete variable domain is GAGVSQSPSNKVTEKGKDVELRCDPISGHTALYWYRQSLGQGLEFLIYFQGNSAPDKSGLPSDRFSAERTGGSVSTLTIQRTQQEDSAVYLCASSPPGLAGGKETQYFGPGTRLLVL.

This clone has more than one count but fewer than ten. This sequence joins TRBV6-1 and TRBJ1-4; TRBD1 might be the D (5 bases). The V gene lost 2 bases and the J gene lost 7 bases, with 14 bases spanning the gap. This CDR3 contains 15 residues. Looked up from germline, CDR1 is MNHNS and CDR2 is SASEGT. In nucleotides, the CDR3 is TGTGCCAGCAGTGAAATCAGGGCTCTGGTTGAAAAACTGTTTTTT. The encoded protein is CASSEIRALVEKLFF.

V and J are TRBV9 and TRBJ2-3, with 9 bases fitting TRBD1. V dropped 0 bases and J dropped 1; count of bases not matched to a gene: 3. The CDR3 loop spans 16 amino acids. Germline V gives CDR1 SGDLS, CDR2 YYNGEE. This chain's CDR3 is CASSVGQGVGTDTQYF. In DNA form, the CDR3 reads TGTGCCAGCAGCGTAGGACAGGGGGTTGGCACAGATACGCAGTATTTT. The full variable domain, rest sourced from reference TRBV9 and TRBJ2-3, is DSGVTQTPKHLITATGQRVTLRCSPRSGDLSVYWYQQSLDQGLQFLIQYYNGEERAKGNILERFSAQQFPDLHSELNLSSLELGDSALYFCASSVGQGVGTDTQYFGPGTRLTVL.

In DNA form, the CDR3 reads TGTGCCGGCCAGCGATCCGTGATCATCTTCTTT. Translating gives CAGQRSVIIFF. The chain employs TRBV9 and TRBJ1-1; D uncertain. The CDR3 contains 11 residues. Germline-derived CDR1 and CDR2 are SGDLS and YYNGEE. Trimming stripped 10 bases from V and 14 bases from J, with 21 bases between.

This clone occurred a few times. The chain recombines TRBV27 with TRBJ2-7; a weak D match, TRBD2 (7 bases). The germline gives CDR1 MNHEY, CDR2 SMNVEV (reference sequence). The V end was cut by 8 bases, the J end by 7 bases, with 21 bases between. CDR3 size: 14 residues. The CDR3 bases are TGTGCCAGCGCCGGAGGGGGGGCCCCGTGGGAGCAGTACTTC. Translation: CASAGGGAPWEQYF.

The table lists this clone with a few counts. The V gene is TRBV6-1, the J gene TRBJ1-1; 9 bases are a match to TRBD1. V lost 5 bases and J lost 5; bases outside the gene matches: 9. Germline V CDR1 and CDR2: MNHNS, SASEGT. This CDR3 spans 15 amino acids. The CDR3 sequence is CASSKNRGPNTEAFF. The CDR3 DNA reads TGTGCCAGCAGTAAGAACAGGGGGCCGAATACTGAAGCTTTCTTT.

The chain recombines TRBV4-1 with TRBJ1-2, with D maybe TRBD1 (6 bases). V was clipped by 0 bases and J by 6 bases, with 14 bases between them. CDR1 MGHRA and CDR2 YSYEKL come from the germline V gene. The CDR3 is 15 residues long. Here the CDR3 DNA reads TGCGCCAGCAGCCAAGACGCCAGGGGTTGGGATGGCTACACCTTC. Translating it yields CASSQDARGWDGYTF.

The V gene is TRBV11-2, the J gene TRBJ1-1, with TRBD1 matching 8 bases. Per germline, CDR1 SGHAT and CDR2 FQNNGV. V lost 2 bases, J lost 1 base, and 9 bases stayed unmatched. This CDR3 contains 17 residues. The CDR3 here is CASSLQGAAGANTEAFF. DNA of the CDR3: TGTGCCAGCAGCTTACAGGGGGCAGCAGGGGCGAACACTGAAGCTTTCTTT.

The chain is built from TRBV5-1 and TRBJ2-1, with a tentative D call TRBD1 (6 bases). Trimming pared 0 bases from V and 10 bases from J, leaving 17 bases between. Germline V gene data show CDR1 as SGHRS and CDR2 as YFSETQ. CDR3 length equals 15 residues. The CDR3 protein is CASSLVLSGAAEQFF. The CDR3 DNA reads TGCGCCAGCAGCTTGGTGTTGTCAGGGGCGGCCGAGCAGTTCTTC.

The chain is built from TRBV5-1 and TRBJ1-6; tentative D call: TRBD1 (5 bases). Trimming took off 0 bases at V and 7 bases at J, with 14 bases between the two ends. The CDR3 totals 16 residues. Per germline, CDR1 SGHRS and CDR2 YFSETQ. The CDR3 bases are TGCGCCAGCAGCTTGGCCCCCCAGGGAGGGAATTCACCCCTCCACTTT. This translates into CASSLAPQGGNSPLHF.

V usage is TRBV4-1 and J usage is TRBJ2-7, with 9 nucleotides matching TRBD1. Germline lookup yields CDR1 MGHRA and CDR2 YSYEKL. CDR3 length: 15 amino acids. Trimming removed 4 bases from V and 0 bases from J; junction bases left unmatched: 4. The CDR3 DNA is TGCGCCAGCAGCCTTTGGGACAGGGACTCCTACGAGCAGTACTTC. It codes for CASSLWDRDSYEQYF.

The chain combines TRBV6-5 with TRBJ2-3, with D tentatively TRBD2 (6 bases). The CDR3 spans 15 residues. V was pared by 2 bases and J by 2 bases, with 11 bases between. Germline CDR1 MNHEY, CDR2 SVGAGI. Written as DNA, the CDR3 is TGTGCCAGCAGTTACGCGGGACGGTACACAGATACGCAGTATTTT. Residues: CASSYAGRYTDTQYF.

The rearrangement links TRBV5-1 to TRBJ2-3; 16 nucleotides line up with TRBD2. Germline V gene data show CDR1 as SGHRS and CDR2 as YFSETQ. The junction had 3 bases not matched to a gene; V was cut back by 4 bases and J by 4 bases. The CDR3 runs 16 residues. CDR3 in DNA: TGCGCCAGCAGCGGGGGACTAGCGGGAGGGGCAGATACGCAGTATTTT. As protein: CASSGGLAGGADTQYF.

The gene calls are TRBV4-2 and TRBJ1-4; D is unclear. The ends were cut back, 0 bases at V and 3 bases at J, with 11 bases in the middle. Germline V gene sequence: CDR1 LGHNA, CDR2 YNFKEQ. The CDR3 spans 16 residues. The CDR3 DNA reads TGTGCCAGCAGCCAAGAAGGAGGGTTAGCTAATGAAAAACTGTTTTTT. Its translation: CASSQEGGLANEKLFF.